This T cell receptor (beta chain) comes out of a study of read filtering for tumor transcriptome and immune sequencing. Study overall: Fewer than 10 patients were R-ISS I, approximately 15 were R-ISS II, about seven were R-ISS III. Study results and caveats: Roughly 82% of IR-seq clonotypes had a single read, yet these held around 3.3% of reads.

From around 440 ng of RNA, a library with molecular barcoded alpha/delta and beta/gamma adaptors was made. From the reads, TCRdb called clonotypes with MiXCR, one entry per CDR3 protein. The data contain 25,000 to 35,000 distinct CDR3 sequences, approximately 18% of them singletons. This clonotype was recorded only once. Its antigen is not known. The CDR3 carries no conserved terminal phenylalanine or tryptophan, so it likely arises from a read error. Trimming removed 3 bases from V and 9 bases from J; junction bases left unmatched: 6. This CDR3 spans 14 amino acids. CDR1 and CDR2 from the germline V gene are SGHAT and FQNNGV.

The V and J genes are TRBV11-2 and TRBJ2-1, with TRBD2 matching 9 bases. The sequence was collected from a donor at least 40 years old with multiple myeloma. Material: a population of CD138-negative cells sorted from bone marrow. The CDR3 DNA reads TGTGCCAGCAGCTTGGCGGGGGGGCTCGGTGAGCAGTTCCTT. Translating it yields CASSLAGGLGEQFL.